Presented here are 30 T cell receptor beta chains from one specimen sequenced in a study of blood T cell repertoires in COVID-19. Libraries were prepared by immunoSEQ multiplex PCR; TCRdb keeps only in-frame clonotypes and omits some of them. The repertoire holds roughly 75,000 clones, less than 85% seen once, with just over 2.5% in the top ten. Specimen: peripheral blood. The receptors derive from a human donor with acute or convalescent COVID-19. The donor label of this sample is uncertain.

The CDR3 here is CASSLTQGGAFF. The CDR3 DNA follows: TGTGCCAGCAGTCTAACACAGGGGGGGGCTTTCTTT. The chain recombines TRBV27 with TRBJ1-1; 8 positions agree with TRBD1. The CDR3 covers 12 residues. Trimming removed 5 bases from V and 11 bases from J; junction bases left unmatched: 7. Per germline, CDR1 MNHEY and CDR2 SMNVEV (reference sequence).

This rearrangement joins TRBV28 to TRBJ2-7; 11 nucleotides agree with TRBD1. Germline CDR1 reads MDHEN; CDR2 reads SYDVKM. This CDR3 has 15 residues. V shed 5 bases and J 6 bases; nucleotides not matched to a gene: 9. CDR3 region: CASSGGGQGAIEQYF. In DNA form, the CDR3 reads TGTGCCAGCAGTGGGGGAGGACAGGGGGCGATCGAGCAGTACTTC. Combining the CDR3 with reference TRBV28 and TRBJ2-7 gives the whole variable domain DVKVTQSSRYLVKRTGEKVFLECVQDMDHENMFWYRQDPGLGLRLIYFSYDVKMKEKGDIPEGYSVSREKKERFSLILESASTNQTSMYLCASSGGGQGAIEQYFGPGTRLTVT.

This chain links TRBV7-6 with TRBJ1-6; D perhaps matches TRBD1 (5 bases). The V end lost 7 bases, the J end lost 7 bases, and 17 bases lay between the germline ends. Germline CDR1 is SGHVS and CDR2 is FNYEAQ. The CDR3 covers 15 residues. In DNA, the CDR3 is TGTGCCAGCATCCGGACTGGGACTGGGAATTCACCCCTCCACTTT. Protein: CASIRTGTGNSPLHF.

The chain employs TRBV7-2 and TRBJ2-3, with TRBD2 identical over 11 bases. V shed 6 bases and J 0 bases; nucleotides not matched to a gene: 11. The CDR3 is 18 amino acids. Germline CDR1 is SGHTA and CDR2 is FQGNSA. The CDR3 bases are TGTGCCAGCAGATCCACTAGCGGGAGAGTGTCTAGCACAGATACGCAGTATTTT. Its protein is CASRSTSGRVSSTDTQYF.

This clone was seen a single time. The V and J genes are TRBV27 and TRBJ2-4; 9 bases line up with TRBD1. CDR3 length: 17 residues. Germline values: CDR1 MNHEY, CDR2 SMNVEV (reference sequence). The V segment lost 2 bases and the J segment 0 bases; nucleotides outside the gene matches: 5. CDR3 residues: CASSLTGGGIAKNIQYF. CDR3 DNA: TGTGCCAGCAGTTTAACAGGGGGCGGAATAGCCAAAAACATTCAGTACTTC.

This chain joins TRBV7-9 and TRBJ2-3; D call uncertain. The CDR3 is made up of 13 amino acids. Looked up from germline, CDR1 is SEHNR and CDR2 is FQNEAQ (reference sequence). Deletions cut 1 base from V and 4 bases from J, with 6 bases between. The CDR3 reads CASSLGLADTQYF. The DNA for the CDR3 is TGTGCCAGCAGCTTAGGACTGGCAGATACGCAGTATTTT.

The chain is built from TRBV7-2 and TRBJ2-3, with TRBD2 as a possible D gene (6 bases). The germline gives CDR1 SGHTA, CDR2 FQGNSA. The V gene lost 10 bases and the J gene lost 6 bases, with 20 bases spanning the gap. The CDR3 covers 14 residues. CDR3 in DNA: TGTGCCATCCCCGAGAGGACACGGGAGGATACGCAGTATTTT. Translated: CAIPERTREDTQYF.

The chain is built from TRBV3-1 (or the pseudogene TRBV3-2) and TRBJ2-5, with a tentative D call TRBD1 (6 bases). Deletions cut 4 bases from V and 4 bases from J, with 10 bases between. In germline, CDR1 is LGHDT, CDR2 YNNKEL (reference sequence). This CDR3 is 13 amino acids long. Here the CDR3 reads CASSRSGAETQYF. CDR3 coding DNA: TGTGCCAGCAGCCGGTCAGGGGCAGAGACCCAGTACTTC.

J is TRBJ2-3 and V is TRBV5-1, with D possibly matching TRBD1 (6 bases). With 4 bases removed from V and 6 bases from J, the gap between germline ends came to 15 bases. Per the germline V gene, CDR1 is SGHRS and CDR2 is YFSETQ. The CDR3 extends over 14 amino acids. The CDR3 nucleotides are TGCGCCAGCAGCCCGGACAGACCTCGGGATACGCAGTATTTT. Translating gives CASSPDRPRDTQYF.

The chain carries TRBV7-2 and TRBJ1-1; 10 bases are shared with TRBD1. This CDR3 is built from 15 residues. The ends lost 6 bases at V and 3 bases at J; junction bases unmatched: 7. Germline CDR1 SGHTA, CDR2 FQGNSA. The CDR3 nucleotides read TGTGCCAGCAGGGGACAGGGGCGCGTGGACACTGAAGCTTTCTTT. Translated, it gives CASRGQGRVDTEAFF.

The chain links TRBV2 to TRBJ1-3, with unresolved D. The V gene lost 4 bases and the J gene lost 7 bases, with 14 bases spanning the gap. The CDR3 contains 14 residues. In germline, CDR1 is SNHLY, CDR2 FYNNEI. The CDR3 region is CASSVASSRNTIYF. CDR3 bases: TGTGCCAGCAGTGTGGCCTCATCTCGCAACACCATATATTTT.

The chain joins TRBV6-1 to TRBJ1-5; possibly TRBD1 for D (5 bases). Germline V gene lookup returns CDR1 MNHNS and CDR2 SASEGT. The V and J ends lost 2 bases and 2 bases respectively, with 13 bases between them. This CDR3 contains 16 residues. CDR3 sequence reads: CASSELDIGGNQPQHF. As DNA, the CDR3 is TGTGCCAGCAGTGAATTGGACATTGGGGGCAATCAGCCCCAGCATTTT.

The chain couples TRBV18 to TRBJ2-7, with D perhaps TRBD2 (6 bases). The CDR3 has 11 residues. The V end was cut by 4 bases, the J end by 6 bases, with 7 bases between. Germline V gives CDR1 KGHSH, CDR2 LQKENI. Here the CDR3 reads CASSRGGEQYV. CDR3 coding DNA: TGTGCCAGCTCACGGGGAGGCGAGCAGTACGTC.

CDR3 region: CASRRLPGQGNSPLHF. CDR3 DNA sequence: TGCGCCAGCAGGCGCCTCCCAGGACAGGGGAATTCACCCCTCCACTTT. The genes are TRBV4-1 and TRBJ1-6; 9 bases line up with TRBD1. V gave up 6 bases and J gave up 7 bases; unmatched junction bases: 10. Germline CDR1 is MGHRA and CDR2 is YSYEKL. The CDR3 covers 16 residues.

This chain joins TRBV7-2 and TRBJ2-7; D is unclear. Germline CDR1 reads SGHTA; CDR2 reads FQGNSA. The CDR3 consists of 13 residues. V dropped 4 bases and J dropped 4 bases, with 11 bases sitting between them. The CDR3 here is CASSSTPRYEQYF. The CDR3 coding sequence is TGTGCCAGCAGCTCGACTCCTCGGTACGAGCAGTACTTC.

The CDR3 DNA reads TGTGCCAGCAGCTTAGAGGGAGGTTTCGGGGAGACCCAGTACTTC. It codes for CASSLEGGFGETQYF. This chain links TRBV7-2 with TRBJ2-5; a possible D gene is TRBD2 (6 bases). CDR3 size: 15 residues. V gave up 1 base and J gave up 5 bases, with 14 bases separating them. Germline V lookup: CDR1 SGHTA, CDR2 FQGNSA. Full variable domain (outside the CDR3, taken from reference TRBV7-2 and TRBJ2-5): GAGVSQSPSNKVTEKGKDVELRCDPISGHTALYWYRQSLGQGLEFLIYFQGNSAPDKSGLPSDRFSAERTGGSVSTLTIQRTQQEDSAVYLCASSLEGGFGETQYFGPGTRLLVL.

DNA for the CDR3: TGTGCCAGCATTCGGGACAGGGATAATGAAAAACTGTTTTTT. It encodes CASIRDRDNEKLFF. This chain uses TRBV2 with TRBJ1-4, with TRBD1 identical over 9 bases. Germline loops: CDR1 SNHLY, CDR2 FYNNEI. With V trimmed by 7 bases and J by 4 bases, 4 bases remained unmatched. The CDR3 runs to 14 residues.

The chain joins TRBV29-1 to TRBJ2-1; 12 bases map to TRBD2. The trim removed 1 base at V and 2 bases at J, leaving 0 bases unmatched. Looked up from germline, CDR1 is SQVTM and CDR2 is ANQGSEA. CDR3 size: 15 residues. CDR3 protein: CSVEASGRAYNEQFF. The DNA for the CDR3 is TGCAGCGTTGAAGCTAGCGGGAGGGCCTACAATGAGCAGTTCTTC.

CDR3 sequence (DNA): TGTGCCAGCATGAATGGGGGCCAAGCAGATACGCAGTATTTT. Translating gives CASMNGGQADTQYF. V usage is TRBV2 and J usage is TRBJ2-3; a possible D gene is TRBD1 (6 bases). CDR1 is SNHLY, CDR2 FYNNEI, per germline. The CDR3 contains 14 residues. V gave up 7 bases and J gave up 4 bases, with 15 bases separating them.

The CDR3 sequence is CASSIVRVGGSGYTF. The CDR3 nucleotides read TGTGCCAGTAGTATAGTTAGGGTTGGAGGTTCTGGCTACACCTTC. The chain couples TRBV19 to TRBJ1-2; D remains ambiguous. The ends were cut back, 1 base at V and 7 bases at J, with 16 bases in the middle. Germline CDR1 and CDR2: LNHDA and SQIVND (reference sequence). This CDR3 is 15 amino acids long.

The CDR3 DNA reads TGTGCCAGCAGTTCTAGCAGGGGGCACGGTTCACCCCTCCACTTT. It encodes CASSSSRGHGSPLHF. V and J are TRBV27 and TRBJ1-6; 8 bases line up with TRBD1. V lost 4 bases to trimming and J lost 9 bases; unmatched junction nucleotides: 8. This CDR3 comprises 15 residues. Germline V lookup: CDR1 MNHEY, CDR2 SMNVEV (reference sequence).

This clone was seen more than once but under ten times. The chain has TRBV7-2 and TRBJ2-3, with D possibly TRBD2 on 5 matching bases. Trimming took off 5 bases at V and 6 bases at J, with 18 bases between the two ends. The CDR3 loop spans 15 amino acids. Per germline, CDR1 SGHTA and CDR2 FQGNSA. CDR3 protein: CASSPGVAARDTQYF. CDR3 nucleotides: TGTGCCAGCAGCCCCGGGGTGGCGGCCCGGGATACGCAGTATTTT.

The chain carries TRBV2 and TRBJ1-5; D perhaps matches TRBD1 (6 bases). The germline V gene has CDR1 SNHLY and CDR2 FYNNEI. The CDR3 sequence is 17 residues long. Trimming left V 2 bases short and J 6 bases short, with 20 bases between. Here the CDR3 reads CASSEIRGGAIGQPQHF. In DNA, the CDR3 is TGTGCCAGCAGTGAAATCCGTGGGGGGGCGATAGGTCAGCCCCAGCATTTT.

This clone was observed a few times. V gene TRBV19 combines with J gene TRBJ2-3; 7 nucleotides align to TRBD2. J lost 6 bases, V lost 9 bases, and 12 bases had no gene match. Looked up from germline, CDR1 is LNHDA and CDR2 is SQIVND (reference sequence). The CDR3 spans 14 residues. The CDR3 here is CASTAGIGHDTQYF. As DNA, the CDR3 is TGTGCCAGCACAGCGGGGATTGGTCATGATACGCAGTATTTT.

The gene calls are TRBV19 and TRBJ1-1; 7 bases map to TRBD1. The ends lost 6 bases at V and 7 bases at J; junction bases unmatched: 17. Germline V gene data show CDR1 as LNHDA and CDR2 as SQIVND (reference sequence). CDR3 size: 16 residues. The CDR3 region has the DNA TGTGCCAGTAGACCCCAAACCCTAGGGGGCAAGAATGAAGCTTTCTTT. It is translated as CASRPQTLGGKNEAFF. The complete variable domain, with remaining parts taken from reference TRBV19 and TRBJ1-1, reads DGGITQSPKYLFRKEGQNVTLSCEQNLNHDAMYWYRQDPGQGLRLIYYSQIVNDFQKGDIAEGYSVSREKKESFPLTVTSAQKNPTAFYLCASRPQTLGGKNEAFFGQGTRLTVV.

This clone has only a few counts. The chain couples TRBV3-1 (or the pseudogene TRBV3-2) to TRBJ2-1; 14 bases fit TRBD2. The CDR3 totals 15 residues. V was clipped by 8 bases and J by 8 bases; unmatched bases: 8. Per the germline V gene, CDR1 is LGHDT and CDR2 is YNNKEL (reference sequence). The CDR3 loop reads CASGRLAGGPDEQFF. CDR3 bases: TGTGCCAGCGGACGACTAGCGGGAGGGCCAGATGAGCAGTTCTTC.

The chain links TRBV7-9 to TRBJ2-3; 12 bases are shared with TRBD2. This CDR3 has 15 residues. Germline CDR1 and CDR2: SEHNR and FQNEAQ (reference sequence). Trimming took 5 bases from V and 5 from J; bases not matched to a gene: 5. DNA for the CDR3: TGTGCCAGCAGCCCCCCGGGACTAGCGGGAGATACGCAGTATTTT. As protein: CASSPPGLAGDTQYF. Full variable domain (missing parts from reference TRBV7-9 and TRBJ2-3): DTGVSQNPRHKITKRGQNVTFRCDPISEHNRLYWYRQTLGQGPEFLTYFQNEAQLEKSRLLSDRFSAERPKGSFSTLEIQRTEQGDSAMYLCASSPPGLAGDTQYFGPGTRLTVL.

The sample holds a few counts of this clone. The V and J genes are TRBV6-5 and TRBJ2-7; D possibly corresponds to TRBD2 (5 bases). The germline V gene encodes CDR1 MNHEY and CDR2 SVGAGI. CDR3 length: 11 residues. Deletions cut 11 bases from V and 1 base from J, with 9 bases between. The CDR3 nucleotides are TGTGCCTCCGAGGGATCCTACGAGCAGTACGTC. It translates to CASEGSYEQYV.

The chain has TRBV24-1 and TRBJ2-3; D may be TRBD2 (6 bases). Germline V gene sequence: CDR1 KGHDR, CDR2 SFDVKD. The CDR3 totals 14 residues. Trimming cost V 10 bases and J 2 bases, with 15 bases left between them. CDR3 amino acids: CATGGRLPTDTQYF. CDR3 sequence (DNA): TGTGCCACAGGAGGGAGATTGCCCACAGATACGCAGTATTTT.

The chain is built from TRBV29-1 and TRBJ1-1, with D possibly TRBD1 on 5 matching bases. The CDR3 contains 13 residues. V was clipped by 7 bases and J by 2 bases, with 14 bases between them. Germline CDR1 SQVTM, CDR2 ANQGSEA. CDR3 loop: CSGIQGFNTEAFF. The CDR3 DNA is TGCAGCGGTATTCAGGGCTTTAACACTGAAGCTTTCTTT.